This T cell receptor beta chain was obtained from a study of blood T cell repertoires in COVID-19. The wider study: Some COVID-19 samples were acute and others convalescent; all came from the United States, Italy and Spain.

From germline, CDR1 is LGHDT and CDR2 YNNKEL (reference sequence). Trimming stripped 4 bases from V and 2 bases from J, with 8 bases between. The CDR3 extends over 13 amino acids. As originally analysed: Researchers report that nucleated cell counts were estimated from reference gene primer amplification. Profiling relied on immunoSEQ multiplex PCR, and the TCRdb table lists in-frame clones only, not all of them. V and J calls plus clone size are reproduced from that table; the DNA served to infer D and trimming. Found here are about 72,000 clones, roughly 90% of them singletons; the top ten hold over 25%.

The source is a man aged 45-65 years with acute or convalescent COVID-19. The sample comprised peripheral blood. The chain links TRBV3-1 (or the pseudogene TRBV3-2) to TRBJ2-5, with TRBD1 as a possible D gene (5 bases). CDR3 bases: TGTGCCAGCAGCCGAAGGGGACAAGAGACCCAGTACTTC. Protein product: CASSRRGQETQYF.